The source of this T cell receptor beta chain is a study of blood T cell repertoires in COVID-19. Looking at the study overall: COVID-19 samples collected from the United States, Italy and Spain covered acute and convalescent phases.

After removal of 6 bases from V and 4 bases from J, the junction contained 5 bases not matched to a gene. The CDR3 contains 13 residues. Looked up from germline, CDR1 is SNHLY and CDR2 is FYNNEI. In the original processing: It was from reference gene primer amplification that nucleated cell counts were estimated. TCRdb keeps only in-frame clones here, not all; method: immunoSEQ multiplex PCR. That table is the source of V, J and clone size, and D and trimming were worked out from the DNA. There are about 310,000 clones in the sample; about nine tenths occur only once, and around a tenth lies in the top ten.

The sequence was obtained from a woman aged 40 to 50 who had recovered from COVID-19. Source material: PBMCs or T cells enriched from blood (not recorded which). The V gene is TRBV2, the J gene TRBJ1-1; 7 bases agree with TRBD1. CDR3 region: CASRATGVTEAFF. CDR3 sequence (DNA): TGTGCCAGCAGGGCAACAGGGGTCACTGAAGCTTTCTTT.